Sequencing of this TCR beta chain was carried out in a study of blood T cell repertoires in COVID-19. As for the study in general: Some COVID-19 samples were acute and others convalescent; all came from the United States, Italy and Spain. The analysed material was cDNA or gDNA that came from T cells, B-cell-depleted T cells, or PBMCs.

Original processing notes: Scientists estimated how many nucleated cells there were by amplifying reference gene primers. Here immunoSEQ multiplex PCR was the method, and the copy in TCRdb shows in-frame clones only, minus some. That table gives V, J and clone size, and the DNA gave D and trimming. There are tens of thousands of clones in the sample; about 86% occur only once, and about 1.5% lies in the top ten. This CDR3 region has 11 residues. Germline lookup yields CDR1 SGHDT and CDR2 YYEEEE. V gave up 3 bases and J gave up 13 bases; unmatched junction bases: 6. This clone came up once. Sequenced sample: peripheral blood. The TCR was taken from a woman aged 55-75 years with acute or convalescent COVID-19. The genes are TRBV5-6 and TRBJ2-7; 8 bases line up with TRBD1. Here the CDR3 reads CASSWDRNLYF. CDR3 DNA sequence: TGTGCCAGCAGCTGGGACAGGAACCTTTACTTC.